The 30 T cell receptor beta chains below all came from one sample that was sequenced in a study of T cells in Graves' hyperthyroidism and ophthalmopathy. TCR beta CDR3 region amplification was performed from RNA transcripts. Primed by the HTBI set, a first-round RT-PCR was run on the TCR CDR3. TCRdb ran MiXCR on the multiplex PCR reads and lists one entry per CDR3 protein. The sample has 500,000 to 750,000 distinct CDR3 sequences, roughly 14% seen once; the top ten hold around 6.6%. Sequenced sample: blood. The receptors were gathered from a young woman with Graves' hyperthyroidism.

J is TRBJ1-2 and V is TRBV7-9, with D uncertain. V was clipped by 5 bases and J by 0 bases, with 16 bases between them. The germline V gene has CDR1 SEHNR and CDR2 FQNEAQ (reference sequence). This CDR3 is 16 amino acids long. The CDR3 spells CASSPGQMLTNYGYTF. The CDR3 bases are TGTGCCAGCAGCCCGGGTCAAATGTTAACTAACTATGGCTACACCTTC.

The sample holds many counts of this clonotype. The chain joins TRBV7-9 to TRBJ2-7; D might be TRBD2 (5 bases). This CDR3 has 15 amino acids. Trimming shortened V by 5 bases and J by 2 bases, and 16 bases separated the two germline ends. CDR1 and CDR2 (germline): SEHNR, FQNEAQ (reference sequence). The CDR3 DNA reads TGTGCCAGCAGCCCACCATCGGACTTTGCCTACGAGCAGTACTTC. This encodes CASSPPSDFAYEQYF.

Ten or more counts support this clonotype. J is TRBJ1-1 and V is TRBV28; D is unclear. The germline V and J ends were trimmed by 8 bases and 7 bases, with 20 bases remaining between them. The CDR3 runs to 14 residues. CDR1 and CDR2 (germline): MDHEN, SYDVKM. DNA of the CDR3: TGTGCCAGCCGCAACGGAGCAAGGGCCAATGAAGCTTTCTTT. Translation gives CASRNGARANEAFF. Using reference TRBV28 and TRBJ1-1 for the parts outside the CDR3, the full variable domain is DVKVTQSSRYLVKRTGEKVFLECVQDMDHENMFWYRQDPGLGLRLIYFSYDVKMKEKGDIPEGYSVSREKKERFSLILESASTNQTSMYLCASRNGARANEAFFGQGTRLTVV.

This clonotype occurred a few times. The CDR3 protein is CASSFGAGLNTEAFF. As DNA, the CDR3 is TGTGCCAGCAGTTTTGGGGCGGGATTGAACACTGAAGCTTTCTTT. This rearrangement joins TRBV27 to TRBJ1-1, with a weak D call TRBD1 (5 bases). Germline loops: CDR1 MNHEY, CDR2 SMNVEV (reference sequence). This CDR3 has 15 amino acids. V was trimmed by 3 bases and J by 0 bases, leaving 11 bases between them.

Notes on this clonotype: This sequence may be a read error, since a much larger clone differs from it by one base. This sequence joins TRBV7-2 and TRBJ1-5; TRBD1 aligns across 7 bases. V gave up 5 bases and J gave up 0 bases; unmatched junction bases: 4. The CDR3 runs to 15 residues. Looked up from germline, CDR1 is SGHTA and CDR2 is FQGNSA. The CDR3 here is CASSDGTVSNQPQHF. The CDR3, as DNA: TGTGCCAGCAGCGACGGGACAGTTAGCAATCAGCCCCAGCATTTT.

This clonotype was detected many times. CDR3 sequence (DNA): TGTGCCAGCAGGCGGACTCCGAACACCGGGGAGCTGTTTTTT. Encoded protein: CASRRTPNTGELFF. This sequence joins TRBV3-1 and TRBJ2-2, with a tentative D call TRBD2 (5 bases). Trimming removed 6 bases from V and 0 bases from J, with 8 bases in between. The germline gives CDR1 LGHDT, CDR2 YNNKEL (reference sequence). The CDR3 is 14 residues long.

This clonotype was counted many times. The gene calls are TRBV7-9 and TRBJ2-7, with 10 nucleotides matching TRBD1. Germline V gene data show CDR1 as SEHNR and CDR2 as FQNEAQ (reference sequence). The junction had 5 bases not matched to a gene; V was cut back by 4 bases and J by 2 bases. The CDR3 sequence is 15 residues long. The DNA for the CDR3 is TGTGCCAGCAGCTACCCGACAGGGGGCACCTACGAGCAGTACTTC. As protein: CASSYPTGGTYEQYF.

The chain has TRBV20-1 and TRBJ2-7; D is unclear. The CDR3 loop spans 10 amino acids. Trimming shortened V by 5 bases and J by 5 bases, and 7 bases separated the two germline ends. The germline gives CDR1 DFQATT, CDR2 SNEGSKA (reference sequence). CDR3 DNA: TGCAGTGCTCTGGTCCACGAGCAGTACTTC. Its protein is CSALVHEQYF.

CDR3 sequence reads: CASSAGLAEIWYNEQFF. CDR3 coding DNA: TGTGCCAGCAGCGCGGGACTAGCAGAGATTTGGTACAATGAGCAGTTCTTC. The J gene is TRBJ2-1, the V gene TRBV7-2; 9 nucleotides match TRBD2. The junction had 12 bases not matched to a gene; V was cut back by 5 bases and J by 4 bases. Germline V gene sequence: CDR1 SGHTA, CDR2 FQGNSA. The CDR3 is made up of 17 amino acids.

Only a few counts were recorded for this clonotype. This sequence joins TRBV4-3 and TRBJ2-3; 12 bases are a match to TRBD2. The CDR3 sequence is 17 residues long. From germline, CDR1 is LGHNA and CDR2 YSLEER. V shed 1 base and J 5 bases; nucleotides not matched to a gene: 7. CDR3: CASSQGVPGLAGDTQYF. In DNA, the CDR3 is TGCGCCAGCAGCCAAGGGGTACCGGGACTAGCGGGAGATACGCAGTATTTT.

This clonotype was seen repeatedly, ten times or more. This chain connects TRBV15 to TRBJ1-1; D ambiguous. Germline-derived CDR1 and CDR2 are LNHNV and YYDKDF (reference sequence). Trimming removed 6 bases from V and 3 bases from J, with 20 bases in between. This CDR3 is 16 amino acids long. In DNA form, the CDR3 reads TGTGCCACCAGTCCCTCGGGGATCTTTGATGACACTGAAGCTTTCTTT. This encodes CATSPSGIFDDTEAFF.

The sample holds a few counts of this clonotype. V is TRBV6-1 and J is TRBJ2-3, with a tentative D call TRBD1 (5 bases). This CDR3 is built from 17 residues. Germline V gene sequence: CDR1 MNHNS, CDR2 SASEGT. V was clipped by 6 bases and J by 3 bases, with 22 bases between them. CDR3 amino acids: CASRRQWVWVWTDTQYF. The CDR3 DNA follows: TGTGCCAGCAGGAGACAGTGGGTTTGGGTTTGGACAGATACGCAGTATTTT.

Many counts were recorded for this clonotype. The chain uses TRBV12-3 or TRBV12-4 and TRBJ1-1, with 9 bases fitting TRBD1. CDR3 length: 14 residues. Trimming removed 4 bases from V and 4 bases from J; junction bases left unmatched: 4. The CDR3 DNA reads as TGTGCCAGCAGTTCATACAGGGGGCCCACTGAAGCTTTCTTT. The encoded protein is CASSSYRGPTEAFF.

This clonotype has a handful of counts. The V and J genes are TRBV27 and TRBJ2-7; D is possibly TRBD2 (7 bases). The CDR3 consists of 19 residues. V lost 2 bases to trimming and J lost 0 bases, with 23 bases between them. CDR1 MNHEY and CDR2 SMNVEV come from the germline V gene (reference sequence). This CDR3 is CASSLKTPTGTISSYEQYF. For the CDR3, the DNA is TGTGCCAGCAGTTTAAAGACGCCCACAGGGACTATTAGCTCCTACGAGCAGTACTTC.

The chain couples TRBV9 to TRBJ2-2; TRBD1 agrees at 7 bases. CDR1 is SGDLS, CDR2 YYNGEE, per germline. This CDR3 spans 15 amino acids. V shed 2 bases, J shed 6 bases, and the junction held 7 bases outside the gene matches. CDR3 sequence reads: CASSVSTGVAGELFF. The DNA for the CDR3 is TGTGCCAGCAGCGTTAGCACAGGGGTGGCCGGGGAGCTGTTTTTT.

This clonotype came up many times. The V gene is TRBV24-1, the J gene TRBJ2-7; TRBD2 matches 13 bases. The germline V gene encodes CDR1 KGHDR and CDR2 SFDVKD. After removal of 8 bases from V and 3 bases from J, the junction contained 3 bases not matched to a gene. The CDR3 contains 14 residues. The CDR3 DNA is TGTGCCACCATTGGACTAGCGGGAGTCTACGAGCAGTACTTC. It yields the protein CATIGLAGVYEQYF.

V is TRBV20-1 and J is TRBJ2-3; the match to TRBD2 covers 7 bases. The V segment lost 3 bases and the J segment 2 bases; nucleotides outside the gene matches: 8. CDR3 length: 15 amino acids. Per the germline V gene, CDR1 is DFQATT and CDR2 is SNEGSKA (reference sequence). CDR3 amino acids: CSASRASGYTDTQYF. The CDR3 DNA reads TGCAGTGCTAGTCGGGCTAGCGGATACACAGATACGCAGTATTTT.

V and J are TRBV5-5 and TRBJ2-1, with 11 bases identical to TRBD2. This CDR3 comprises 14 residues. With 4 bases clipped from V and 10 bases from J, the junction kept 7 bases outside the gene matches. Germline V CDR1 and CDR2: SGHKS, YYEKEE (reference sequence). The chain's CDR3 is CASSVTSGAREQFF. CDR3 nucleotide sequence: TGTGCCAGCAGCGTGACTAGCGGGGCAAGGGAGCAGTTCTTC.

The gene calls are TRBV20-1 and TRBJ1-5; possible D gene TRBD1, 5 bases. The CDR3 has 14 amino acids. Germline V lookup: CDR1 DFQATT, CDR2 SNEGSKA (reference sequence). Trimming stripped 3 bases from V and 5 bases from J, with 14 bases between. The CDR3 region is CSASWGEEDQPQHF. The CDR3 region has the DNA TGCAGTGCTAGTTGGGGGGAGGAAGATCAGCCCCAGCATTTT.

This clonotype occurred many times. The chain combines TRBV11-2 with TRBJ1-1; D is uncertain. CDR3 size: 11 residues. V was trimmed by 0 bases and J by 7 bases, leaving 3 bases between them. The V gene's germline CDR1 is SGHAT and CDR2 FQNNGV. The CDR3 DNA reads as TGTGCCAGCAGCTTAGAGCATGAAGCTTTCTTT. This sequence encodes CASSLEHEAFF.

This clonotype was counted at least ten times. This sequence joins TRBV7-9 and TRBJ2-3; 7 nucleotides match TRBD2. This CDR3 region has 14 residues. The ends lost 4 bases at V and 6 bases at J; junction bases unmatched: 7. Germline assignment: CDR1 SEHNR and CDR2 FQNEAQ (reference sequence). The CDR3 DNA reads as TGTGCCAGCAGCTCCACTAGCGTCTTCGATACGCAGTATTTT. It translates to CASSSTSVFDTQYF.

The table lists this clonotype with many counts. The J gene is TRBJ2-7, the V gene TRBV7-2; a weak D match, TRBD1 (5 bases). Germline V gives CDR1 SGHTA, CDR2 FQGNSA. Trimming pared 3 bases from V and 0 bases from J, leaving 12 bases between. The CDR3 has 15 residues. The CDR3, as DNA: TGTGCCAGCAGCTTTGAGCCAGGGTCCTCCTACGAGCAGTACTTC. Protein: CASSFEPGSSYEQYF.

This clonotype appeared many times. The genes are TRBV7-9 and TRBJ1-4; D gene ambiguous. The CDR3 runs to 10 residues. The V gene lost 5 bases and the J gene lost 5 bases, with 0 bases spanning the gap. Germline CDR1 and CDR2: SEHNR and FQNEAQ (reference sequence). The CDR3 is CASSNEKLFF. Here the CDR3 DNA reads TGTGCCAGCAGCAATGAAAAACTGTTTTTT.

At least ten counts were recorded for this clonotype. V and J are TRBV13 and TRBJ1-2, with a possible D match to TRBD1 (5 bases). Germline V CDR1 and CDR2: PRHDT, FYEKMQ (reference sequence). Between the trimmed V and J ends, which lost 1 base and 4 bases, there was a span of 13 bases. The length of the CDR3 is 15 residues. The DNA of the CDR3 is TGTGCCAGCAGCTTAGTGGGGCGCGAGGTCTATGGCTACACCTTC. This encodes CASSLVGREVYGYTF.

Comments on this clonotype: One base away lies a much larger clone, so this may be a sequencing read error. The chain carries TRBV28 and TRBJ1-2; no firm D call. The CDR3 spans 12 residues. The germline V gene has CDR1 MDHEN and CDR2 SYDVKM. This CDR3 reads CASAAGHYGHTF. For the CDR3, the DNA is TGTGCCAGCGCCGCTGGCCACTATGGCCACACCTTC.

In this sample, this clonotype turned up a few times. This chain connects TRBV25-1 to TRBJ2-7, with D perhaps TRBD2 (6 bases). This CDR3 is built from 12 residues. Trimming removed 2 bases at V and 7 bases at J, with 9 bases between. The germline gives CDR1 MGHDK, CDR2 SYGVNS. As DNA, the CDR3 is TGTGCCAGCAGTGAAGCCGGGAGTGAGCAGTACTTC. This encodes CASSEAGSEQYF.

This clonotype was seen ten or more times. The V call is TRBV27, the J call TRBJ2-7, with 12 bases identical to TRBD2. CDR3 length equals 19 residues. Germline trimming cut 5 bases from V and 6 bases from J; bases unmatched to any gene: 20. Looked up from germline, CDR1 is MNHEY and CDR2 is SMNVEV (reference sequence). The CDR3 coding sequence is TGTGCCAGCAGTCTAAACCCGGGACAGCGGACTAGCGGGAAACCCGAGCAGTACTTC. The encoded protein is CASSLNPGQRTSGKPEQYF.

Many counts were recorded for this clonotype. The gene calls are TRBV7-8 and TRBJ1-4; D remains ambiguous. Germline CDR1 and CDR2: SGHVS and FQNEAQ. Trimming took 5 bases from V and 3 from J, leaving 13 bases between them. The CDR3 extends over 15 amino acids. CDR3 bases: TGTGCCAGCAGCCCCTCTTCGTTGCCTAATGAAAAACTGTTTTTT. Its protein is CASSPSSLPNEKLFF.

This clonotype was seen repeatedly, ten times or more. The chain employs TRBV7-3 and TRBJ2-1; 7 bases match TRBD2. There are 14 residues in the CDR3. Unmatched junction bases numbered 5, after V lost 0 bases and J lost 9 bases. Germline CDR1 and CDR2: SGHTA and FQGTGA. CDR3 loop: CASSLTGGPSEQFF. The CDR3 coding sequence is TGTGCCAGCAGCTTAACGGGAGGGCCAAGTGAGCAGTTCTTC. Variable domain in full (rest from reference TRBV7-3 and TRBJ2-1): GAGVSQTPSNKVTEKGKYVELRCDPISGHTALYWYRQSLGQGPEFLIYFQGTGAADDSGLPNDRFFAVRPEGSVSTLKIQRTERGDSAVYLCASSLTGGPSEQFFGPGTRLTVL.

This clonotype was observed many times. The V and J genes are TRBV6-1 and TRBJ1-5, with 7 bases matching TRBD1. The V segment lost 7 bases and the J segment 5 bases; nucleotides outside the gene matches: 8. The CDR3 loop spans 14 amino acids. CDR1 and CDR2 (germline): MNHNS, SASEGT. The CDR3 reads CASTPRTGDQPQHF. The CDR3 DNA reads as TGTGCCAGCACCCCCCGGACAGGAGATCAGCCCCAGCATTTT.